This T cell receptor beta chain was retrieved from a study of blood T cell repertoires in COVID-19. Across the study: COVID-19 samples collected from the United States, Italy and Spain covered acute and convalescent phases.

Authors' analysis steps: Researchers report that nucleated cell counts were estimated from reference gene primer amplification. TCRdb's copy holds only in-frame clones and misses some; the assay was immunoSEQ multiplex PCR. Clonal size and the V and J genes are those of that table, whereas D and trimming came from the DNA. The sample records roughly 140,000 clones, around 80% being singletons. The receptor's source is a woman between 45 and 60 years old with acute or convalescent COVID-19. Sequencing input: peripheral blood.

Written as DNA, the CDR3 is TGTGCCAGCAGCTATGGACTGAGCACAGATACGCAGTATTTT. This gives the protein CASSYGLSTDTQYF. The chain joins TRBV7-2 to TRBJ2-3; D perhaps matches TRBD2 (5 bases). This CDR3 contains 14 residues. The ends were cut back, 4 bases at V and 0 bases at J, with 8 bases in the middle. CDR1 is SGHTA, CDR2 FQGNSA, per germline. Full variable domain (rest looked up from reference TRBV7-2 and TRBJ2-3): GAGVSQSPSNKVTEKGKDVELRCDPISGHTALYWYRQSLGQGLEFLIYFQGNSAPDKSGLPSDRFSAERTGGSVSTLTIQRTQQEDSAVYLCASSYGLSTDTQYFGPGTRLTVL.